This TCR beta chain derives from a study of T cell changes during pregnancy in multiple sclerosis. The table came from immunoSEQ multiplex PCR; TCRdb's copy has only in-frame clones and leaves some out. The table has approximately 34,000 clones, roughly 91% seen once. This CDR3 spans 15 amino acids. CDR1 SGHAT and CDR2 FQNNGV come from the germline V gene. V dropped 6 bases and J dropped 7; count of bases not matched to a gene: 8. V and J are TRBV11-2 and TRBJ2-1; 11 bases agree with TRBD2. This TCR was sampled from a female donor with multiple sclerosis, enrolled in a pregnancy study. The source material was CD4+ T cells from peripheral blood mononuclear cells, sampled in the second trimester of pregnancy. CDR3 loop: CASRRIAGGPNEQFF. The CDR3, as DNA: TGTGCCAGCAGGCGAATAGCGGGAGGGCCGAATGAGCAGTTCTTC.